This passage covers 12 T cell receptor beta chains from one sample sequenced in a study of blood T cell repertoires in COVID-19. Data came from immunoSEQ multiplex PCR; TCRdb stores just in-frame clones and leaves some out. This sample yields about 200,000 clones, of which about four fifths are seen a single time; about 9.8% belongs to the top ten. The sequenced sample was PBMCs or T cells enriched from blood (not recorded which). The receptor set was obtained from a woman between 50 and 59 years old with acute COVID-19.

The chain recombines TRBV12-3 or TRBV12-4 with TRBJ2-2, with D hard to call. The V gene lost 7 bases and the J gene lost 1 base, with 7 bases spanning the gap. The CDR3 runs 13 residues. CDR3 sequence reads: CASTPQNTGELFF. As DNA, the CDR3 is TGTGCCAGCACCCCCCAGAACACCGGGGAGCTGTTTTTT.

V is TRBV30 and J is TRBJ1-3, with D perhaps matching TRBD1 (5 bases). The CDR3 runs to 13 residues. V was pared by 5 bases and J by 0 bases, with 8 bases between. CDR1 GTSNPN and CDR2 SVGIG come from the germline V gene (reference sequence). The CDR3 DNA reads as TGTGCCTGGGGGGCTCTCTCTGGAAACACCATATATTTT. Translation gives CAWGALSGNTIYF.

The CDR3 nucleotides are TGCAGTGCTAGTGATGACAGGGGCCGGTTAATGAACACTGAAGCTTTCTTT. Translated: CSASDDRGRLMNTEAFF. The rearrangement uses TRBV20-1 and TRBJ1-1, with 8 nucleotides matching TRBD1. V shed 3 bases and J 0 bases; nucleotides not matched to a gene: 12. The CDR3 sequence is 17 residues long. CDR1 is DFQATT, CDR2 SNEGSKA, per germline (reference sequence).

The V call is TRBV2, the J call TRBJ2-5; D ambiguous. CDR1 is SNHLY and CDR2 is FYNNEI in the germline V gene. The CDR3 totals 10 residues. Trimming stripped 8 bases from V and 8 bases from J, with 9 bases between. CDR3 nucleotide sequence: TGTGCCAGCGAACAGTCTACCCAGTACTTC. Its protein is CASEQSTQYF.

The V call is TRBV7-2, the J call TRBJ1-1, with 9 bases lining up with TRBD1. This CDR3 is built from 14 residues. Germline values: CDR1 SGHTA, CDR2 FQGNSA. V shed 4 bases, J shed 3 bases, and the junction held 3 bases outside the gene matches. CDR3 residues: CASSSWTGDTEAFF. The CDR3 coding sequence is TGTGCCAGCAGCTCCTGGACAGGGGACACTGAAGCTTTCTTT.

The chain couples TRBV6-5 to TRBJ2-1; 7 positions match TRBD1. Germline lookup yields CDR1 MNHEY and CDR2 SVGAGI. V gave up 5 bases and J gave up 9 bases; unmatched junction bases: 7. This CDR3 comprises 13 residues. The chain's CDR3 is CASSPQGGIEQFF. The DNA of the CDR3 is TGTGCCAGCAGTCCACAAGGGGGCATTGAGCAGTTCTTC.

This sequence joins TRBV11-2 and TRBJ2-3; D unresolved. V was cut by 4 bases and J by 4 bases, with 9 bases left in between. Germline values: CDR1 SGHAT, CDR2 FQNNGV. This CDR3 contains 13 residues. Written as DNA, the CDR3 is TGTGCCAGCAGCTCCGCACAGCCAGATACGCAGTATTTT. This encodes CASSSAQPDTQYF.

The genes are TRBV19 and TRBJ2-2; possibly TRBD2 for D (5 bases). Trimming left V 9 bases short and J 6 bases short, with 11 bases between. Germline lookup yields CDR1 LNHDA and CDR2 SQIVND (reference sequence). The CDR3 totals 12 residues. CDR3 coding DNA: TGTGCCAGCAAAGGACTTCCCGGGGAGCTGTTTTTT. Amino acids: CASKGLPGELFF.

The V call is TRBV5-1, the J call TRBJ1-1; no reliable D call. The V end lost 5 bases, the J end lost 8 bases, and 16 bases lay between the germline ends. Germline loops: CDR1 SGHRS, CDR2 YFSETQ. CDR3 length: 13 residues. The CDR3 nucleotides are TGCGCCAGCAGATTGAAACGGACGGGAGAAGCTTTCTTT. Translated: CASRLKRTGEAFF.

The rearrangement uses TRBV27 and TRBJ2-1; D might be TRBD1 (5 bases). V was trimmed by 6 bases and J by 6 bases, leaving 15 bases between them. Germline V gene sequence: CDR1 MNHEY, CDR2 SMNVEV (reference sequence). The CDR3 runs to 14 residues. The CDR3 coding sequence is TGTGCCAGCAGCCCCCCAGGGTGGGTCAATGAGCAGTTCTTC. Translated: CASSPPGWVNEQFF.

The chain carries TRBV19 and TRBJ1-1, with a possible D match to TRBD1 (5 bases). This CDR3 contains 15 residues. Germline CDR1 and CDR2: LNHDA and SQIVND (reference sequence). V was trimmed by 3 bases and J by 0 bases, leaving 11 bases between them. CDR3 sequence reads: CASSIGAIMNTEAFF. The DNA for the CDR3 is TGTGCCAGTAGTATTGGGGCCATCATGAACACTGAAGCTTTCTTT. The full variable domain, rest sourced from reference TRBV19 and TRBJ1-1, is DGGITQSPKYLFRKEGQNVTLSCEQNLNHDAMYWYRQDPGQGLRLIYYSQIVNDFQKGDIAEGYSVSREKKESFPLTVTSAQKNPTAFYLCASSIGAIMNTEAFFGQGTRLTVV.

This rearrangement joins TRBV30 to TRBJ1-4; D possibly corresponds to TRBD1 (5 bases). The CDR3 consists of 13 residues. Looked up from germline, CDR1 is GTSNPN and CDR2 is SVGIG (reference sequence). V was pared by 4 bases and J by 7 bases, with 13 bases between. The CDR3 reads CAWTWQGTEKLFF. The CDR3, as DNA: TGTGCCTGGACGTGGCAGGGTACTGAAAAACTGTTTTTT.